Sequencing of this T cell receptor beta chain was carried out in a study of tumor-infiltrating lymphocytes in primary liver carcinoma. Taking roughly 18-32 mg of unsorted bulk tissue, the authors co-extracted RNA and DNA. There were five separate regions sampled from each tumor. CDR1 ENHRY and CDR2 SYGVKD come from the germline V gene. There are 17 residues in the CDR3. Germline trimming cut 4 bases from V and 5 bases from J; bases unmatched to any gene: 8. Making TCR beta cDNA involved roughly 0.55 ug total RNA and a constant-region primer. Library construction for TCR beta comprised three nested multiplex PCR rounds performed with slightly modified ARM-PCR. Rounds one and two of PCR, each of roughly 10 cycles, were primed with TRBV1-TRBV30 forward primers and a C-beta reverse primer. TCRdb independently ran MiXCR on the multiplex PCR reads; one entry per CDR3 protein. The table records under 90,000 distinct CDR3 sequences, approximately 72% of them present only once.

General study points: Roughly 7-25% of top clones, and no more, occurred in all five tumor regions.

Remarks on this clonotype: Its specificity is not known.

The chain employs TRBV10-3 and TRBJ2-3; 14 positions match TRBD2. Specimen: liver tumor tissue from sampling region 1. Documented subset: tumor region T1, superior pole. The clonotype originates from a man between 40 and 49 years old with primary liver carcinoma and hepatitis B virus infection. The CDR3 sequence: CAISGSSGTSGGDTQYF. The CDR3, as DNA: TGTGCCATCAGTGGTTCTTCGGGGACTAGCGGGGGAGATACGCAGTATTTT.